This T cell receptor beta chain was found in a study of cytomegalovirus exposure and HLA in healthy donors (dated by TCRdb to the late 2010s). Some background on the complete study: According to an earlier analysis of around 600 of the donors, roughly 180 million T cells yielded some 120 million unique TCR beta sequences and around 300 Gb of sequence data. Donor age, sex, ethnicity and CMV serostatus were compiled together with the repertoire data. The T cell repertoires of 666 subjects were profiled by immunosequencing and related to cytomegalovirus serostatus. A later analysis re-examined previously published TCR beta repertoires from roughly 650 donors and added high-resolution HLA genotyping to investigate patterns of TCR occurrence. In a later genetic analysis, genome-wide SNP genotypes for about 55% of the roughly 670 donors were used, and that subset was treated as a discovery cohort. The number of donors typed differed by locus, with roughly 629-640 for A, B, C, DRB1 and DQB1, roughly 520 for DQA1, over 600 for DPA1, and around 430 for DPB1. Besides the first cohort of more than 650 subjects, a separate validation cohort made up of 120 different subjects was used. Every repertoire in the discovery cohort had been generated on one and the same sequencing platform. Among the approximately 400 genotyped donors, roughly 80% belonged to the genetic ancestry cluster associated with self-reported Caucasian donors. In an earlier analysis of a few hundred of the donors, high-throughput TCR beta sequencing was used to judge whether each TCR beta V gene segment behaved as functional or pseudogenic. Across some 400 genotyped donors of the cohort, an average of roughly 250,000 unique TCR beta nucleotide sequences per donor were sequenced, and approximately 17% of those sequences were non-productive. Because of strong linkage in the cohort, roughly five DR-DQ haplotypes were treated as single units for association and clustering. Rather than drawing on any new phenotypic data, the later analysis identified candidate immune exposures from TCR beta sequences and the way those sequences occurred across donors. To predict cytomegalovirus infection status, the study combined high-throughput TCR immunosequencing, statistical association of individual TCRs with disease status, and machine learning. An early release that covered some 630 HLA-typed donors contained around 300 gigabases of sequencing data and about 84 million unique TCR sequences. The study aimed to test whether cataloging public T cell receptors could reveal signatures of past pathogen exposure. HLA typing covered class I and class II loci at four-digit resolution. Beyond this particular receptor, the publication reports: CMV serostatus was the only immune exposure information available for the cohort. The sequencing pipeline was judged likely to have produced a cluster of highly shared sequence variants as a technical artifact. Because some donors lacked HLA typing at each locus, the association tests relied only on the typed subset. Presence/absence analyses assumed roughly uniform sequencing depth across donors, an assumption that may not hold. In both the original and validation cohorts, the classifier was reported to diagnose cytomegalovirus status with high specificity and sensitivity. Most TCR sequences were seen in very few donors, while some public TCRs were found in many individuals. The authors suggested that the approach could potentially be extended to other disease states and immunological phenotypes. The study gave a list of about 150 TCR beta chains associated with cytomegalovirus. According to a later analysis, TCR association rates differed among HLA loci, with DRB1 alleles showing the most associated TCRs and HLA-C alleles showing the fewest. A later analysis found that HLA-associated TCR beta chains were more clonally expanded and had lower generation probabilities than equally common non-associated chains. Only TCR beta chains were sequenced in this cohort, and the absence of alpha or paired-chain data limited detectable features. Several of the top co-occurrence clusters appeared to be linked to parvovirus B19, influenza, CMV and Epstein-Barr virus, according to a later analysis. Some IMGT-functional V segments, including TRBV6-2 and TRBV6-3, could not be told apart with the 87-base-pair reads, so those segments were excluded. Compared with the roughly 670-donor mean, donors in an Asian-associated ancestry cluster had fewer N-insertions in productive TCRs, according to a later genetic analysis. The earlier analysis of fewer than 750 of the donors excluded roughly 17 rarely observed V segments, including chromosome 9 orphons, because counts were too low. When HLA alleles, especially DR and DQ, strongly co-occurred, attributing TCR associations to individual alleles was difficult. An earlier analysis of approximately 530 of the donors showed that most TCR beta V segments appeared in productive rearrangements either about 87% or about 30% of the time, which broadly matched IMGT annotations. An association between a missense DCLRE1C variant and V-gene and J-gene trimming of TCR beta chains was found in a later genetic analysis and replicated in an independent cohort. In vitro tests confirmed that three of the cytomegalovirus-associated TCR beta chains recognize cytomegalovirus antigens. Linkage disequilibrium might explain the correlated functional status among segregating V segments, but an unknown experimental factor could not be excluded. Specific HLA alleles were associated with 15,000 to 20,000 TCR beta sequences at a false discovery rate of 0.05 in a later analysis. In a later analysis, most CMV-associated TCR beta chains were found to appear HLA-restricted, with HLA associations seemingly driven largely by CMV exposure. A further reported finding was that TCR beta sequences accurately predicted the HLA-A and HLA-B alleles for most subjects in the first cohort.

Comment on this clone: The specificity of this receptor is unknown.

The CDR3 runs 13 amino acids, cysteine and phenylalanine included. Of the read, only the CDR3 DNA is kept; its 39 bases are in frame from base 1. Taken from the germline V gene, the CDR1 and CDR2 loops are SGHAT and FQNNGV. V gives up 3 bases and J gives up 6 bases, and the segment between their germline ends measures 11 bases. Libraries were made using the immunoSEQ multiplex PCR assay. For the multiplex PCR, a mixture combining 60 forward primers for TCR Vbeta segments and 13 reverse primers for TCR Jbeta segments was used. Amplification of the CDR3 region of rearranged TCR beta genes was performed with a multiplex PCR assay on genomic DNA. The Illumina HiSeq System was used to sequence the amplified TCR beta libraries as 87-base-pair reads. Processing in the source paper ran as follows. A later analysis tallied 75 million to 95 million unique TCR beta chains across the approximately 670 repertoires, and approximately 12 million of those chains were shared by two or more donors. A nearest-neighbor algorithm error-corrected the raw reads and collapsed the reads into unique sequences, merging closely related sequences to remove PCR and sequencing errors. To assign V, D and J gene segments, CDR3 sequences were aligned to IMGT reference sequences. Each retained sequence needed at least a six-nucleotide match to both a V gene segment and a J gene segment. Rearrangements were called productive when the CDR3 lacked stop codons and stayed in frame with V and J; all others were non-productive. CDR3 was defined by IMGT convention, running from the second conserved V-encoded cysteine to the conserved J-encoded phenylalanine. The earlier analysis of about 610 of the donors excluded any sequence lacking an unambiguous match to a single V gene segment. An earlier analysis of several hundred of the donors called V segments functional above 56.7% productive rearrangements and segregating when the between-donor standard deviation exceeded 5%. To diagnose cytomegalovirus status from the catalog of TCR beta chain sequences, a statistical classification framework was built. In a later analysis, V and J genes were assigned by comparing TCR nucleotide sequences against IMGT/GENE-DB human TR gene sequences. The TCRdist pipeline was used in a later analysis to assign CDR3 sequences and most-parsimonious VDJ recombination scenarios. A later analysis defined each TCR beta chain by its CDR3 amino acid sequence plus V-gene family, and excluded reads lacking a unique V-gene family. In a later analysis, some 600 highly shared, low-generation-probability nucleotide sequences were removed to address suspected cross-contamination and a sequencing artifact. For each public chain, a later analysis derived a clonal expansion index from normalized ranks of inferred template counts within each repertoire. In a later analysis, generation probabilities were computed with a VDJ recombination model fitted to out-of-frame rearrangements, and the resulting probabilities were checked against IGoR. In a later analysis, TCR-TCR, TCR-HLA and TCR-CMV co-occurrence was scored with hypergeometric tests, and a repertoire-size bias correction was applied to TCR pairs. A later analysis estimated false discovery rates by permuting HLA or CMV assignments 20 times. In a later analysis, co-occurring TCRs were grouped using DBSCAN, with TCRdist sequence similarity added in when clustering inside HLA-allele-positive subsets. For co-occurrence clustering, repertoires with fewer than 30,000 or more than 120,000 public chains were excluded, along with five or six repertoires with anomalous nucleotide sharing. Held by TCRdb, this immuneACCESS table contains in-frame sequences only and omits some clones. Under half of the omission traces to an unresolved V gene where checked; the cause of the rest is unknown. V, J and clone size were drawn from that table, and D and trimming were deduced from the DNA. The sample's records list 130,000 to 150,000 clones. The ten top clones hold about 0.96% of the sample.

The cohort consisted of 650 to 700 healthy bone marrow donors. At the time of sampling, all cohort members were nominally healthy, though unrecorded immune exposures were likely present. The donor was CMV seronegative and belonged to the group of 320 or so seronegative cohort members. A peripheral blood sample was provided by each donor, and peripheral blood mononuclear cells were used for TCR beta sequencing. The Qiagen DNeasy Blood Extraction Kit was used to extract genomic DNA from the blood cell samples. The sequenced material came from PBMCs. The sequence joins TRBV11-2 to TRBJ1-2; the D gene is possibly TRBD1, with 6 bases matching. This TCR derives from a male donor in good health and CMV-seronegative. The base sequence is TGTGCCAGCAGCTTCGGCACAGGGAATGGCTACACCTTC. Its protein reads: CASSFGTGNGYTF.